This T cell receptor (beta chain) was recorded in a study of T-cell memory formation after mild COVID-19. Study-wide results and limits: Contracting clones, day 15 to 85, had balanced CD4/CD8, and later expanders favored CD4+.

MiXCR was run by TCRdb on the 5' RACE reads, yielding one entry per CDR3 protein. The profile shows 110,000 or so distinct CDR3 sequences, 22% of them singletons. This clonotype was observed at least ten times. The antigen is unknown. The ends lost 3 bases at V and 4 bases at J; junction bases unmatched: 2. The CDR3 has 14 residues. The germline CDR1 and CDR2 sequences are SGHVS and FNYEAQ. Sample: PBMCs or a T cell subset sorted from them (not recorded which). The sequence was collected from a man aged 18 to 29 who had mild COVID-19 (a few samples of this study predate the infection). Cell type and time point are not known. The V call is TRBV7-6, the J call TRBJ2-3; 9 bases map to TRBD2. The CDR3 sequence: CASSLAGGADTQYF. In nucleotides, the CDR3 is TGTGCCAGCAGCTTGGCGGGGGGGGCAGATACGCAGTATTTT.